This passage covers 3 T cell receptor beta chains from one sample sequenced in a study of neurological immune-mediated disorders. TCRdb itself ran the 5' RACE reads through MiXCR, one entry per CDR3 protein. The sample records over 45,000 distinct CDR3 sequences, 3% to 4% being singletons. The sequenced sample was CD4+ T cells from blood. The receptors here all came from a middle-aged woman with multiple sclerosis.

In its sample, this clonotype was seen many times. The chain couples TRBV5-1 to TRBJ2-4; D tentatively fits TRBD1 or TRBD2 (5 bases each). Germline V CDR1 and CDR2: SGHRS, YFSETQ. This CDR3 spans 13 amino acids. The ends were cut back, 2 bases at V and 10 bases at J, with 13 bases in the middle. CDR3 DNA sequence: TGCGCCAGCAGCTTTGGGGGTGAGGAAATTCAGTACTTC. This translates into CASSFGGEEIQYF.

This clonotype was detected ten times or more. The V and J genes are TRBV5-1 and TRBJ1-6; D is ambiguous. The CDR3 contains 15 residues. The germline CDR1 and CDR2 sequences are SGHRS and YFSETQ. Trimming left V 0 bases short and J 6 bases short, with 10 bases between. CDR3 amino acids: CASSLEQVTNSPLHF. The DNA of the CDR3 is TGCGCCAGCAGCTTGGAGCAGGTGACTAATTCACCCCTCCACTTT.

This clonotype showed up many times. CDR3 coding DNA: TGTGCCAGCAGCTTACTACGCCAGAACACTGAAGCTTTCTTT. This translates into CASSLLRQNTEAFF. The chain carries TRBV7-9 and TRBJ1-1, with D unresolved. The V end was cut by 2 bases, the J end by 1 base, with 8 bases between. CDR1 is SEHNR, CDR2 FQNEAQ, per germline (reference sequence). The CDR3 is 14 residues long.